This entry lists 8 T cell receptor beta chains sequenced from one sample in a study of T cell changes during pregnancy in multiple sclerosis. Data came from immunoSEQ multiplex PCR; TCRdb stores just in-frame clones and leaves some out. The data contain approximately 50,000 clones, about 89% of them singletons. The source material was CD8+ T cells from peripheral blood mononuclear cells, sampled after pregnancy. The receptors were sampled from a female donor with multiple sclerosis, enrolled in a pregnancy study.

The genes are TRBV27 and TRBJ1-6; 8 nucleotides agree with TRBD1. V lost 10 bases and J lost 6; bases outside the gene matches: 5. The CDR3 extends over 13 amino acids. Looked up from germline, CDR1 is MNHEY and CDR2 is SMNVEV (reference sequence). The CDR3 region is CATQDRANSPLHF. The CDR3 DNA follows: TGTGCCACCCAGGACAGGGCTAATTCACCCCTCCACTTT.

As regards this clone: An end of the junction does not agree with germline; a read error may underlie this. V gene TRBV7-7 combines with J gene TRBJ2-1, with D maybe TRBD2 (5 bases). This CDR3 has 16 amino acids. Germline V lookup: CDR1 SSHAT, CDR2 FNYEAQ (reference sequence). Here the CDR3 reads CASSPTGWPHYNEQFF. DNA for the CDR3: TGTGCTAGCAGCCCGACGGGGTGGCCGCACTACAATGAGCAGTTCTTC.

The chain uses TRBV4-1 and TRBJ2-7; TRBD2 agrees at 7 bases. Trimming took 1 base from V and 1 from J; bases not matched to a gene: 4. The CDR3 covers 15 residues. Germline V lookup: CDR1 MGHRA, CDR2 YSYEKL. In nucleotides, the CDR3 is TGCGCCAGCAGCCAAGGGGGAGGGACTTCCTACGAGCAGTACTTC. This codes for CASSQGGGTSYEQYF.

The J gene is TRBJ1-5, the V gene TRBV6-5; D is uncertain. V shed 0 bases and J shed 7 bases, with 7 bases lying between them. CDR3 length equals 13 residues. The germline CDR1 and CDR2 sequences are MNHEY and SVGAGI. CDR3 protein: CASSYSEGQPQHF. The CDR3 coding sequence is TGTGCCAGCAGTTACTCGGAGGGCCAGCCCCAGCATTTT.

The V gene is TRBV20-1, the J gene TRBJ1-2; 8 bases line up with TRBD1. V was pared by 5 bases and J by 7 bases, with 3 bases of the junction left unmatched. Germline CDR1 reads DFQATT; CDR2 reads SNEGSKA (reference sequence). This CDR3 contains 11 residues. The CDR3 DNA reads as TGCAGTGCTTGGACAGGGAGTGGCTACACCTTC. It specifies CSAWTGSGYTF.

The V and J genes are TRBV4-1 and TRBJ1-5; 10 bases agree with TRBD1. The CDR3 spans 15 residues. Trimming cost V 3 bases and J 5 bases; bases outside gene matches: 4. The germline gives CDR1 MGHRA, CDR2 YSYEKL. CDR3 protein: CASSQRDRGHQPQHF. DNA for the CDR3: TGCGCCAGCAGCCAGAGGGACAGGGGACATCAGCCCCAGCATTTT.

This rearrangement joins TRBV4-2 to TRBJ2-1, with a possible D match to TRBD1 (5 bases). V was pared by 5 bases and J by 2 bases, with 13 bases between. There are 15 residues in the CDR3. Germline lookup yields CDR1 LGHNA and CDR2 YNFKEQ. The DNA for the CDR3 is TGTGCCAGCAGCTCCCTCCCGGACACCTACAATGAGCAGTTCTTC. Encoded protein: CASSSLPDTYNEQFF.

This clone was recorded a few times. The genes are TRBV27 and TRBJ2-7, with 10 bases that match TRBD1. The J segment lost 5 bases and the V segment lost 11 bases, leaving 6 bases of the junction unmatched. The length of the CDR3 is 12 residues. From germline, CDR1 is MNHEY and CDR2 SMNVEV (reference sequence). The CDR3, as DNA: TGTGCCGTAATAGGACAGGGGGACGAGCAGTACTTC. Protein sequence: CAVIGQGDEQYF.